The clone carrying this T cell receptor beta chain has just one count. This sample is drawn from a study of blood T cell repertoires in COVID-19. On the study more broadly: There were acute and convalescent COVID-19 samples, and they came from the United States, Italy and Spain. Sample material is recorded as cDNA or gDNA derived from T cells, B-cell-depleted T cells, or PBMCs.

The CDR3 loop spans 15 amino acids. Germline V CDR1 and CDR2: LNHDA, SQIVND (reference sequence). The V and J ends lost 5 bases and 6 bases, in that order; junction bases with no gene match: 4. In the authors' methods: Nucleated cell number was recorded as an estimate derived from reference gene primer amplification. Some clones are missing from TCRdb's copy, which holds only in-frame ones; the method was immunoSEQ multiplex PCR. V and J calls and clone size come straight from that table; D and trimming were deduced from the DNA. The sample contains 100,000 or so clones, 75% to 90% of which appear only once. Patients at the Seattle site were enrolled during active infection and followed longitudinally.

The clonotype originates from a woman between 45 and 60 years old with COVID-19, enrolled during active disease. The sequenced sample was peripheral blood. The rearrangement uses TRBV19 and TRBJ2-5; TRBD2 agrees at 15 bases. The CDR3 bases are TGTGCCAGTAGTTCTGGACTAGCGGGGGGGAAGACCCAGTACTTC. It encodes CASSSGLAGGKTQYF.